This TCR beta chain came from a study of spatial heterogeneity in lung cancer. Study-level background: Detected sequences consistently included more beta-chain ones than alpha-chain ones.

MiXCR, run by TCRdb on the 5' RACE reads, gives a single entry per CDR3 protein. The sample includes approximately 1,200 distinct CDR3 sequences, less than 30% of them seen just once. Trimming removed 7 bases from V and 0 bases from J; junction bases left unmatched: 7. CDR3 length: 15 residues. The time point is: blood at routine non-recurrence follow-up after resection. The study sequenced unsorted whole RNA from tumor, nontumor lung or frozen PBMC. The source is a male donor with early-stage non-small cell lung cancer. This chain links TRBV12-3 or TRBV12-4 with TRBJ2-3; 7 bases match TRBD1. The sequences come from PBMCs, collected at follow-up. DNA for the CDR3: TGTGCCAGCACGAACAGGGGATCTAGCACAGATACGCAGTATTTT. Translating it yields CASTNRGSSTDTQYF.